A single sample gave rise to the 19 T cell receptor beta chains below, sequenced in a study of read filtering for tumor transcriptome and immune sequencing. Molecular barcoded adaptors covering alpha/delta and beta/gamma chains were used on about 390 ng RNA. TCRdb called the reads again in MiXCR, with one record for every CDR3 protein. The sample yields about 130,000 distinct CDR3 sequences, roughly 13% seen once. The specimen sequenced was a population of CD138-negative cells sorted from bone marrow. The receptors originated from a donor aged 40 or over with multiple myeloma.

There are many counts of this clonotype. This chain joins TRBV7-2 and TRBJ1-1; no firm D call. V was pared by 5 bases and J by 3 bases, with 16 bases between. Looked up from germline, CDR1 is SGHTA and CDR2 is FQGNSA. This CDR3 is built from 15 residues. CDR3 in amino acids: CASSRTPQTDTEAFF. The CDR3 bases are TGTGCCAGCAGCCGCACACCCCAAACGGACACTGAAGCTTTCTTT.

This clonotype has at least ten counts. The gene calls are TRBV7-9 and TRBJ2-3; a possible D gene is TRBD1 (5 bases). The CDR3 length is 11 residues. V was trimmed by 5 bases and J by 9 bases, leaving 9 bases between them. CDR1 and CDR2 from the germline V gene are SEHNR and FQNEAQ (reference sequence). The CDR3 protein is CASSPKGTQYF. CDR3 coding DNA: TGTGCCAGCAGCCCGAAGGGGACGCAGTATTTT. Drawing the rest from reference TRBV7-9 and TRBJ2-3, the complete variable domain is DTGVSQNPRHKITKRGQNVTFRCDPISEHNRLYWYRQTLGQGPEFLTYFQNEAQLEKSRLLSDRFSAERPKGSFSTLEIQRTEQGDSAMYLCASSPKGTQYFGPGTRLTVL.

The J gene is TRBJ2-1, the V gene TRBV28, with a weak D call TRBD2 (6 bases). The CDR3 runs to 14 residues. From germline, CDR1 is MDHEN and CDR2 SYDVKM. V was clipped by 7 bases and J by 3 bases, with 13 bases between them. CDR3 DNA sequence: TGTGCCAGCAAGGTTAGCGGCGGCTACAATGAGCAGTTCTTC. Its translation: CASKVSGGYNEQFF. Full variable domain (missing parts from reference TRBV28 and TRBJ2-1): DVKVTQSSRYLVKRTGEKVFLECVQDMDHENMFWYRQDPGLGLRLIYFSYDVKMKEKGDIPEGYSVSREKKERFSLILESASTNQTSMYLCASKVSGGYNEQFFGPGTRLTVL.

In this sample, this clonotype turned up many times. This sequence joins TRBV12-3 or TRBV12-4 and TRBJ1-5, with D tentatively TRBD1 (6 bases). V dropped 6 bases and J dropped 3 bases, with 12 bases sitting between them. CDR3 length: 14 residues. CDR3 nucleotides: TGTGCCAGCAGCCCAACAGGGAACAATCAGCCCCAGCATTTT. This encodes CASSPTGNNQPQHF.

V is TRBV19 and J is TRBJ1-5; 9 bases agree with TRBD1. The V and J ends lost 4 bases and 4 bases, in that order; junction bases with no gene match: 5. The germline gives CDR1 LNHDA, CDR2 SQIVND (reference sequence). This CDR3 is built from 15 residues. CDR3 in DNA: TGTGCCAGTAGTAGAGGGACAGGGCCTAATCAGCCCCAGCATTTT. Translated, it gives CASSRGTGPNQPQHF.

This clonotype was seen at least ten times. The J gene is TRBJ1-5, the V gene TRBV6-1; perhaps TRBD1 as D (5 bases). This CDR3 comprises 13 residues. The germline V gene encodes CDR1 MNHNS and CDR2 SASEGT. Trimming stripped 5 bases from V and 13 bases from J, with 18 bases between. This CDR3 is CASSKSAGLTQHF. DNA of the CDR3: TGTGCCAGCAGTAAATCAGCGGGGCTCACGCAGCATTTT.

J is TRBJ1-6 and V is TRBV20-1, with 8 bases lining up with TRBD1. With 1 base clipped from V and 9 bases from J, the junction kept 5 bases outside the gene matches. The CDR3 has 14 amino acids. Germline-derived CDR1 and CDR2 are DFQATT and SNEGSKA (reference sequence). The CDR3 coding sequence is TGCAGTGCTAGAGTGGCACAGGGGGTTTCACCCCTCCACTTT. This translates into CSARVAQGVSPLHF.

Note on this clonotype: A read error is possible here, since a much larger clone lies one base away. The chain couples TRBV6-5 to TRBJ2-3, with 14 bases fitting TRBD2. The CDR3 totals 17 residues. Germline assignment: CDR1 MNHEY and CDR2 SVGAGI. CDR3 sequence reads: CASSYSGLAGATGTQYF. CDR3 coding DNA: TGTGCCAGCAGTTACTCGGGACTAGCGGGGGCCACAGGTACGCAGTATTTT.

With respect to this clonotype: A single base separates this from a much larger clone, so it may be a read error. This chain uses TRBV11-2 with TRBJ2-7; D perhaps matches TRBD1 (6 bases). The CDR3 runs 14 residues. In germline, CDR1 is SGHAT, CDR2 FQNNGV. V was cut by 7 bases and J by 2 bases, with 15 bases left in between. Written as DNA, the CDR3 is TGTGCCAGCAACGGAGGCTGGACAGCCTACGAGCAGTACTTC. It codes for CASNGGWTAYEQYF. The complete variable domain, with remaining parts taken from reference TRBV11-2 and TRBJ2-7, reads EAGVAQSPRYKIIEKRQSVAFWCNPISGHATLYWYQQILGQGPKLLIQFQNNGVVDDSQLPKDRFSAERLKGVDSTLKIQPAKLEDSAVYLCASNGGWTAYEQYFGPGTRLTVT.

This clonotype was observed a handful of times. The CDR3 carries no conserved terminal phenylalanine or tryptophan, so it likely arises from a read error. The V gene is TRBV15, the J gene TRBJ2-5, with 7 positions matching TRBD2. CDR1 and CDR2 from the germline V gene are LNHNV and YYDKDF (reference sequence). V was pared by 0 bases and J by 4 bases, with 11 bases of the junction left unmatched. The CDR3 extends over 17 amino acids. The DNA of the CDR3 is TGTGCCACCAGCAGAGATCTGGCTAGCGGCGGTCGAGAGACCCAGTACTCC. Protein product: CATSRDLASGGRETQYS.

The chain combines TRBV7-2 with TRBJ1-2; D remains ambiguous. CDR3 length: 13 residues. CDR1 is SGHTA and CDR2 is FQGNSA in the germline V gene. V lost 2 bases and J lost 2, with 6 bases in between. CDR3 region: CASSLQINYGYTF. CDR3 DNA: TGTGCCAGCAGCTTACAAATCAACTATGGCTACACCTTC.

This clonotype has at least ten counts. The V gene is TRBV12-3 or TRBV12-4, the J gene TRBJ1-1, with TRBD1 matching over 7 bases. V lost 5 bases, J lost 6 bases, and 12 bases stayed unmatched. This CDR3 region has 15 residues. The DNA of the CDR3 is TGTGCCAGCAGTACCGGGACAGCGGGCTATGCTGAAGCTTTCTTT. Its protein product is CASSTGTAGYAEAFF.

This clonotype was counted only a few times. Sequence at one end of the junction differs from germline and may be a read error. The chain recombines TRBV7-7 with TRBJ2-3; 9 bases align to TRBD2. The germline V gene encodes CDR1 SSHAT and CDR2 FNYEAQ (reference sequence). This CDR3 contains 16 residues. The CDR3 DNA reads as TGTGCTAGCAGCTTTGGTAGCGGGGGAAACACAGATACGCAGTATTTT. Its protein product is CASSFGSGGNTDTQYF.

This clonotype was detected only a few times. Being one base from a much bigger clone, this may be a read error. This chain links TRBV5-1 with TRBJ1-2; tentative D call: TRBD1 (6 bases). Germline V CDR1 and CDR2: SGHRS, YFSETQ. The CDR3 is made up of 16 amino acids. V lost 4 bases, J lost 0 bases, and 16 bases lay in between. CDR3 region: CASSTTGQLPNYGYTF. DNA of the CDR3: TGCGCCAGCAGCACGACGGGACAACTGCCTAACTATGGCTACACCTTC.

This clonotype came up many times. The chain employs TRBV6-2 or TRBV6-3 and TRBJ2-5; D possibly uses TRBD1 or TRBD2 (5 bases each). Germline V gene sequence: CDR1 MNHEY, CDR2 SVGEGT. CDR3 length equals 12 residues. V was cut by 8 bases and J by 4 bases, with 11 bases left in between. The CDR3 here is CASARDGETQYF. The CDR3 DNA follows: TGTGCCAGCGCCAGGGACGGAGAGACCCAGTACTTC.

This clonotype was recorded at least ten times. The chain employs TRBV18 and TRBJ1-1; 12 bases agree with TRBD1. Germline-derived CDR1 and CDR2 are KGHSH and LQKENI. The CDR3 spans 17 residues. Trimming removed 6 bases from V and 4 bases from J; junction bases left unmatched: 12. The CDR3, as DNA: TGTGCCAGCTCCTTAACCGGGACAGGGGGCGCCGGCACTGAAGCTTTCTTT. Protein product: CASSLTGTGGAGTEAFF.

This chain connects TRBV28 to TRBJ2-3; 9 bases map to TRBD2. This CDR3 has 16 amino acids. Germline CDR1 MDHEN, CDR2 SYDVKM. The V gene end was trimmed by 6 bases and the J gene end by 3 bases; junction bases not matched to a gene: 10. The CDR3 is CASSKRGLARTDTQYF. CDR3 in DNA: TGTGCCAGCAGCAAGAGGGGACTAGCTCGGACAGATACGCAGTATTTT.

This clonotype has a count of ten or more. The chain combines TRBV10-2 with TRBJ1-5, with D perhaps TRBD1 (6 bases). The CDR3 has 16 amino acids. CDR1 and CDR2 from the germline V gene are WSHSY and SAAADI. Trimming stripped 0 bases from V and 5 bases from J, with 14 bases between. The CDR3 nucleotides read TGCGCCAGCAGTGAGTCGTCAGGGGCCGGATATCAGCCCCAGCATTTT. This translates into CASSESSGAGYQPQHF.

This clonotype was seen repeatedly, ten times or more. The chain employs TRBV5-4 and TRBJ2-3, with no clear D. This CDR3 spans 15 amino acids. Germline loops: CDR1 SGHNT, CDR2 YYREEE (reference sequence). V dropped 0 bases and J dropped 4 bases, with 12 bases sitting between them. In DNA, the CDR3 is TGTGCCAGCAGCTTGGGTTCTAGTGGGGCAGATACGCAGTATTTT. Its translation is CASSLGSSGADTQYF. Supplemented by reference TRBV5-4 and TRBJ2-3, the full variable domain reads ETGVTQSPTHLIKTRGQQVTLRCSSQSGHNTVSWYQQALGQGPQFIFQYYREEENGRGNFPPRFSGLQFPNYSSELNVNALELDDSALYLCASSLGSSGADTQYFGPGTRLTVL.